Presented here are 9 T cell receptor beta chains from one specimen sequenced in a study of Ad26.COV2.S vaccination and SARS-CoV-2 variants. Described treatment: approximately 18 received Ad26.COV2.S at low or high dose, single or two shots; about 5 received placebo; per-sample allocation not given. The samples date from day 63 after the first vaccine or placebo injection. The method was immunoSEQ multiplex PCR; TCRdb's version includes in-frame clones alone and lacks a portion of them. This table has about 480,000 clones, 87% appearing once. This sample comprised peripheral blood, obtained in a trial of Ad26.COV2.S vaccine versus placebo. All receptors derive from a person between 18 and 60 years old who received the Ad26.COV2.S COVID-19 vaccine or a placebo.

The chain employs TRBV14 and TRBJ2-7; a weak D match, TRBD2 (6 bases). Trimming took 0 bases from V and 6 from J, leaving 15 bases between them. Germline V gene lookup returns CDR1 SGHDN and CDR2 FVKESK. The CDR3 is 15 residues long. The DNA for the CDR3 is TGTGCCAGCAGCCAAGATCCCCTAGCGATGGGCGAGCAGTACTTC. Translation gives CASSQDPLAMGEQYF.

This clone was counted between two and nine times. V and J are TRBV19 and TRBJ2-7; D not resolved. Germline V gives CDR1 LNHDA, CDR2 SQIVND (reference sequence). This CDR3 is 13 amino acids long. V was shortened by 1 base and J by 1 base, with 5 bases between the two germline ends. The DNA for the CDR3 is TGTGCCAGTAGTATAGCCAGATCCTACGAGCAGTACTTC. Protein sequence: CASSIARSYEQYF.

V usage is TRBV7-6 and J usage is TRBJ2-6, with D perhaps TRBD1 (6 bases). The germline gives CDR1 SGHVS, CDR2 FNYEAQ. Trimming took off 3 bases at V and 0 bases at J, with 15 bases between the two ends. CDR3 size: 18 residues. DNA for the CDR3: TGTGCCAGCAGCTTGCAGCCTATAGGGGGCTCTGGGGCCAACGTCCTGACTTTC. It specifies CASSLQPIGGSGANVLTF.

The chain joins TRBV29-1 to TRBJ1-1, with a weak D call TRBD1 (5 bases). The CDR3 has 12 residues. Trimming removed 7 bases from V and 1 base from J, with 10 bases in between. Germline CDR1 SQVTM, CDR2 ANQGSEA. For the CDR3, the DNA is TGCAGCGCCCGAAGGGGGAACACTGAAGCTTTCTTT. This sequence encodes CSARRGNTEAFF.

The chain employs TRBV5-1 and TRBJ1-1, with TRBD1 matching 8 bases. The V and J ends lost 5 bases and 7 bases, in that order; junction bases with no gene match: 7. The CDR3 has 13 amino acids. Germline CDR1 reads SGHRS; CDR2 reads YFSETQ. CDR3: CASRRTGSLEAFF. CDR3 in DNA: TGCGCCAGCAGACGGACAGGGAGCCTTGAAGCTTTCTTT. The variable domain in full, with the rest retrieved from reference TRBV5-1 and TRBJ1-1, is KAGVTQTPRYLIKTRGQQVTLSCSPISGHRSVSWYQQTPGQGLQFLFEYFSETQRNKGNFPGRFSGRQFSNSRSEMNVSTLELGDSALYLCASRRTGSLEAFFGQGTRLTVV.

The gene calls are TRBV19 and TRBJ1-5, with a tentative D call TRBD1 (6 bases). V shed 6 bases and J shed 7 bases, with 10 bases lying between them. Per the germline V gene, CDR1 is LNHDA and CDR2 is SQIVND (reference sequence). The CDR3 is 12 residues long. Here the CDR3 reads CASRGGGQPQHF. CDR3 in DNA: TGTGCCAGTAGAGGGGGGGGCCAGCCCCAGCATTTT.

The chain employs TRBV18 and TRBJ1-1, with 8 bases that match TRBD1. The CDR3 contains 14 residues. Germline V gene lookup returns CDR1 KGHSH and CDR2 LQKENI. Trimming took 4 bases from V and 4 from J; bases not matched to a gene: 5. In nucleotides, the CDR3 is TGTGCCAGCTCACTAAGACAGGGGAGCACTGAAGCTTTCTTT. This codes for CASSLRQGSTEAFF.

The chain links TRBV9 to TRBJ2-2, with TRBD2 matching over 7 bases. CDR1 and CDR2 (germline): SGDLS, YYNGEE. The CDR3 covers 16 residues. The trim removed 4 bases at V and 3 bases at J, leaving 9 bases unmatched. In nucleotides, the CDR3 is TGTGCCAGCAGCCCAGTGACTAGCCCCTACACCGGGGAGCTGTTTTTT. Residues: CASSPVTSPYTGELFF.

The table lists this clone with a few counts. The chain uses TRBV9 and TRBJ2-7; weak D call: TRBD2 (5 bases). Germline V gene sequence: CDR1 SGDLS, CDR2 YYNGEE. Between the trimmed V and J ends, which lost 0 bases and 3 bases, there was a span of 13 bases. The CDR3 length is 15 residues. Here the CDR3 DNA reads TGTGCCAGCAGCGTAGGGAGCGGAACTAACTACGAGCAGTACTTC. It encodes CASSVGSGTNYEQYF.